Each of the 7 T cell receptor beta chains below was sequenced from the same sample in a study of regulatory T cells in long-lasting Graves disease. The time point denotes: newly diagnosed GD, antithyroid drugs for less than 3 months. The TCR library was made from RNA that had been extracted from PBMCs in TRIzol. Combining iRepertoire HTBI primers with Arm-PCR of CDR3 regions, the authors built TCR beta libraries. One entry per CDR3 protein results from TCRdb running MiXCR on the multiplex PCR reads. Of a few hundred thousand distinct CDR3 sequences in the sample, around 15% were seen once. The same data also contributed to another study, on T cells in Graves' hyperthyroidism and ophthalmopathy.

The material was peripheral blood mononuclear cells (PBMCs), obtained at new diagnosis, from a patient treated with antithyroid drugs. These TCRs come from a woman aged 18-35 years with Graves disease.

This clonotype has only one observation. A clone one base away is much larger, so this may be a read error. The J gene is TRBJ1-1, the V gene TRBV7-9, with D possibly being TRBD1 (5 bases). Germline V gene sequence: CDR1 SEHNR, CDR2 FQNEAQ (reference sequence). The CDR3 length is 11 residues. CDR3 region: CAGSPRAEAFF. The CDR3 coding sequence is TGTGCCGGCAGCCCCAGGGCTGAAGCTTTCTTT.

The chain joins TRBV10-3 to TRBJ2-1; 10 bases fit TRBD2. V lost 10 bases, J lost 7 bases, and 13 bases stayed unmatched. Germline V CDR1 and CDR2: ENHRY, SYGVKD. The CDR3 consists of 15 residues. The DNA for the CDR3 is TGTGCCACCTATTCAGCGGGGGGGCCTGTAAATGAGCAGTTCTTC. As protein: CATYSAGGPVNEQFF.

This clonotype occurred many times. This chain joins TRBV2 and TRBJ2-5, with TRBD2 as a possible D gene (5 bases). The CDR3 is 13 amino acids. Germline V lookup: CDR1 SNHLY, CDR2 FYNNEI. V gave up 0 bases and J gave up 4 bases, with 6 bases separating them. The CDR3 protein is CASSEAAVETQYF. The CDR3, as DNA: TGTGCCAGCAGTGAAGCAGCGGTAGAGACCCAGTACTTC. The entire variable domain, with the rest obtained from reference TRBV2 and TRBJ2-5, is as follows: EPEVTQTPSHQVTQMGQEVILRCVPISNHLYFYWYRQILGQKVEFLVSFYNNEISEKSEIFDDQFSVERPDGSNFTLKIRSTKLEDSAMYFCASSEAAVETQYFGPGTRLLVL.

This clonotype was recorded at least ten times. The chain carries TRBV18 and TRBJ2-5; tentatively, D is TRBD1 or TRBD2 (5 bases each). Germline CDR1 KGHSH, CDR2 LQKENI. V was shortened by 4 bases and J by 0 bases, with 15 bases between the two germline ends. The CDR3 length is 16 residues. CDR3 residues: CASSREQRGYQETQYF. As DNA, the CDR3 is TGTGCCAGCTCACGGGAACAGAGGGGTTACCAAGAGACCCAGTACTTC.

This chain uses TRBV19 with TRBJ1-3; TRBD1 is a possible D gene (5 bases). Germline-derived CDR1 and CDR2 are LNHDA and SQIVND (reference sequence). Trimming cost V 7 bases and J 4 bases, with 17 bases left between them. The CDR3 covers 15 residues. The CDR3 here is CASTLPVGPGNTIYF. The CDR3 DNA follows: TGTGCCAGTACCCTACCGGTGGGACCCGGAAACACCATATATTTT.

There are a few counts of this clonotype. The V and J genes are TRBV7-9 and TRBJ2-6, with 7 bases matching TRBD1. V trimming: 6 bases; J trimming: 2 bases; junction bases outside the gene matches: 7. The CDR3 loop spans 16 amino acids. Germline V gene data show CDR1 as SEHNR and CDR2 as FQNEAQ (reference sequence). The CDR3, as DNA: TGTGCCAGCAGTAAAGACAGGGCAACTGGGGCCAACGTCCTGACTTTC. Translation gives CASSKDRATGANVLTF. Drawing the rest from reference TRBV7-9 and TRBJ2-6, the complete variable domain is DTGVSQNPRHKITKRGQNVTFRCDPISEHNRLYWYRQTLGQGPEFLTYFQNEAQLEKSRLLSDRFSAERPKGSFSTLEIQRTEQGDSAMYLCASSKDRATGANVLTFGAGSRLTVL.

As regards this clonotype: This may arise from a read error, as a much more abundant clone is one base away. In DNA, the CDR3 is TGTGCCAGCAGTTTATCGATAGGCGGGAGAGGTGGGCAGTACTTC. Its translation is CASSLSIGGRGGQYF. The chain links TRBV28 to TRBJ2-7; TRBD2 matches 7 bases. V lost 1 base to trimming and J lost 9 bases; unmatched junction nucleotides: 12. The CDR3 has 15 residues. Germline CDR1 is MDHEN and CDR2 is SYDVKM.